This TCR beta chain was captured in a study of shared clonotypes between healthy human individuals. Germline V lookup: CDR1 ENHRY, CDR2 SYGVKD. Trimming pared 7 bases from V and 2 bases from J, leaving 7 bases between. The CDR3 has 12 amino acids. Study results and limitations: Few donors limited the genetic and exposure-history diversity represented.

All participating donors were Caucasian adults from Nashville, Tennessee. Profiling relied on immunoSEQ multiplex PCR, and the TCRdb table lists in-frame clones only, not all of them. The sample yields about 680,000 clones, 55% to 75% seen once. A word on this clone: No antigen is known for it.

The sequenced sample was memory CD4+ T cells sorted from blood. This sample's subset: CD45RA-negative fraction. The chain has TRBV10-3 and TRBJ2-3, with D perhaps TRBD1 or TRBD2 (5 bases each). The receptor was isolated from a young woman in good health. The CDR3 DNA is TGTGCCATCATGGGGGACACAGATACGCAGTATTTT. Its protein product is CAIMGDTDTQYF.